This T cell receptor beta chain emerged from a study of beta chain features in type 1 diabetes. About the study: Under 140,000,000 sorted cells were examined across all samples.

General study findings and limits: Compared to healthy donors, patients appeared to have naive, central memory and Treg TCRB repertoires that were more alike. VDJ junctions sequenced from type 1 diabetes patients showed fewer insertions and more deletions. Patients with Type 1 diabetes showed moderately but significantly shorter TCRB CDR3s in all four CD4+ subsets.

This clone appeared many times. Its cognate antigen is unknown. The authors sorted CD4+ naive, central memory, regulatory and stem cell-like memory cells via CD45RO/CCR7/CD25/CD127/CD95/CD27. cDNA synthesis used the whole RNA isolate, giving expressed TCRB sequences. Sequencing used immunoSEQ multiplex PCR; TCRdb keeps in-frame clones, though not all of them. The sample records 300,000 to 400,000 clones, 9.3% being singletons. The TCR sequence derives from a man aged 25-45 years with type 1 diabetes. Sequencing was done on a sample of central memory CD4+ T cells from blood.

This CDR3 is CASSPGGAAYNEQFF. The CDR3 DNA follows: TGTGCCAGCAGCCCCGGGGGGGCCGCCTACAATGAGCAGTTCTTC. J is TRBJ2-1 and V is TRBV7-2; 8 bases match TRBD2. This CDR3 contains 15 residues. V shed 5 bases and J 2 bases; nucleotides not matched to a gene: 5. Per the germline V gene, CDR1 is SGHTA and CDR2 is FQGNSA. Combining the CDR3 with reference TRBV7-2 and TRBJ2-1 gives the whole variable domain GAGVSQSPSNKVTEKGKDVELRCDPISGHTALYWYRQSLGQGLEFLIYFQGNSAPDKSGLPSDRFSAERTGGSVSTLTIQRTQQEDSAVYLCASSPGGAAYNEQFFGPGTRLTVL.